Below are 3 T cell receptor beta chains sequenced from a single sample in a study of CD8 T cells in ankylosing spondylitis. TCRdb ran MiXCR on the 5' RACE reads and lists one entry per CDR3 protein. The sample comprises 250,000 or so distinct CDR3 sequences, more than 9% of which are singletons, and approximately 2.5% rests with the top ten. Source material: blood, either unsorted or a sorted T cell fraction (not recorded which). These receptors were collected from a male donor with ankylosing spondylitis or in good health (not recorded which).

The table lists this clonotype with a few counts. The rearrangement joins TRBV4-2 to TRBJ2-4; D not certain. Germline assignment: CDR1 LGHNA and CDR2 YNFKEQ. V gave up 5 bases and J gave up 5 bases, with 10 bases separating them. The CDR3 is 13 residues long. CDR3 region: CASSSPLENIQYF. The CDR3 nucleotides read TGTGCCAGCAGCTCACCTCTGGAAAACATTCAGTACTTC.

This clonotype has a count of ten or more. The rearrangement joins TRBV6-1 to TRBJ1-4; no firm D call. Trimming pared 2 bases from V and 8 bases from J, leaving 9 bases between. Germline V gives CDR1 MNHNS, CDR2 SASEGT. This CDR3 has 13 residues. CDR3 sequence reads: CASSEPPVEKLFF. The CDR3 DNA is TGTGCCAGCAGTGAACCGCCGGTAGAAAAACTGTTTTTT.

In its sample, this clonotype was seen many times. The V gene is TRBV20-1, the J gene TRBJ2-3; D is unclear. V gave up 5 bases and J gave up 3 bases, with 15 bases separating them. This CDR3 has 14 amino acids. From germline, CDR1 is DFQATT and CDR2 SNEGSKA (reference sequence). The CDR3 bases are TGCAGTGCTCAAAGTTTCGTGGGGACAGATACGCAGTATTTT. As protein: CSAQSFVGTDTQYF.